This T cell receptor beta chain originates from a study of blood T cell repertoires in COVID-19. Study summary: The United States, Italy and Spain supplied acute and convalescent COVID-19 samples. Nucleic acid was either cDNA or gDNA, and it came from T cells, B-cell-depleted T cells, or PBMCs.

In the original processing: By means of reference gene primer amplification, nucleated cell counts were estimated. Here immunoSEQ multiplex PCR was the method, and the copy in TCRdb shows in-frame clones only, minus some. V, J and clone size reflect that table, while D and trimming were determined from the DNA. The sample holds fewer than 300,000 clones; about 70% are singletons and the top ten take over 3%. Trimming cost V 4 bases and J 3 bases, with 15 bases left between them. The CDR3 loop spans 15 amino acids. CDR1 and CDR2 (germline): KGHSH, LQKENI. This TCR came from a woman aged 80 or over with acute or convalescent COVID-19. Sequencing was performed on peripheral blood. The rearrangement links TRBV18 to TRBJ1-2; D ambiguous. CDR3 loop: CASSRRGGIDYGYTF. CDR3 DNA sequence: TGTGCCAGCTCACGACGAGGTGGTATCGACTATGGCTACACCTTC.